A selection of T cell receptor beta chains follows, all from one sample in a study of PD-1 blockade in classical Hodgkin lymphoma. Profiling relied on immunoSEQ multiplex PCR, and the TCRdb table lists in-frame clones only, not all of them. The sample lists approximately 10,000 clones, 70% to 90% occurring once. This material consisted of CD8+ T cells from blood, taken before the fourth cycle of nivolumab. The source of these receptors is a human donor with classical Hodgkin lymphoma. The donor label of this sample is uncertain. Both conserved end residues are part of each CDR3. The order of the fields is clone size, J gene, V gene, D gene, CDR3 DNA, CDR3 protein. D genes are given only for firm matches. Size tells how often a clone was seen (once, few, many) or the class of an expanded clone, and some rows leave it out.

.	TRBJ2-1	TRBV6-6	.	TGTGCCAGCAGCCTAGACGCTAATGAGCAGTTCTTC	CASSLDANEQFF
.	TRBJ2-5	TRBV6-6	.	TGTGCCAGCAGTTACACCAGGGGACAAGAGACCCAGTACTTC	CASSYTRGQETQYF
.	TRBJ2-7	TRBV5-4	TRBD2	TGTGCCAGCAGCAGCAGACTAGCGGATGCCTCCTACGAGCAGTACTTC	CASSSRLADASYEQYF
.	TRBJ1-1	TRBV18	TRBD1	TGTGCCAGCTCCCCGGACCACAGGGGGTACTTTCCTATGAACACTGAAGCTTTCTTT	CASSPDHRGYFPMNTEAFF
.	TRBJ2-7	TRBV5-8	.	TGTGCCAGCAGCTTGTCGGAGGGCCCGGTTGGCGAGCAGTACTTC	CASSLSEGPVGEQYF
.	TRBJ2-7	TRBV15	.	TGTGCCACCAGCAGCGGACAGCTCTACGAGCAGTACTTC	CATSSGQLYEQYF
.	TRBJ2-5	TRBV6-6	TRBD2	TGTGCCAGCGCAGAGGGACTAGCGGGCCCCCAGGAGACCCAGTACTTC	CASAEGLAGPQETQYF
.	TRBJ2-3	TRBV7-2	TRBD2	TGTGCCAGCAGCTTAGGCGGGGGAAGGGGCACAGATACGCAGTATTTT	CASSLGGGRGTDTQYF
.	TRBJ2-5	TRBV19	.	TGTGCCAGTAGTATCGCAGGGATGGAAGAGACCCAGTACTTC	CASSIAGMEETQYF
.	TRBJ2-5	TRBV30	TRBD2	TGTGCCTGGAGTCGGACTAGCGGGTACCAAGAGACCCAGTACTTC	CAWSRTSGYQETQYF
.	TRBJ2-3	TRBV13	.	TGTGCCAGCAGTTACACAGGGTCAACAGATACGCAGTATTTT	CASSYTGSTDTQYF
.	TRBJ2-3	TRBV4-2	TRBD2	TGTGCCAGCAGCCAAGATGGACTAGCGAACACAGATACGCAGTATTTT	CASSQDGLANTDTQYF
.	TRBJ2-1	TRBV27	.	TGTGCCAGCAGCTCTCTTAGCTCCTACAATGAGCAGTTCTTC	CASSSLSSYNEQFF
once	TRBJ2-1	TRBV19	.	TGTGCCAGTAGTATAAACGGGGACTCCTACAATGAGCAGTTCTTC	CASSINGDSYNEQFF
.	TRBJ2-7	TRBV7-9	TRBD1	TGTGCCAGCAGCGCGCCGGACAGGGGACCCTACGAGCAGTACTTC	CASSAPDRGPYEQYF
few	TRBJ1-2	TRBV29-1	.	TGCAGCGTCCAAATCAGGGAGGGCTACACCTTC	CSVQIREGYTF
.	TRBJ2-7	TRBV14	TRBD1	TGTGCCAGCAGCCAACTAAAGACAGGGTTCTACGAGCAGTACTTC	CASSQLKTGFYEQYF
.	TRBJ2-7	TRBV6-5	.	TGTGCCAGCAGTTACAGCGACCGCTACGAGCAGTACTTC	CASSYSDRYEQYF
.	TRBJ1-2	TRBV11-2	.	TGTGCCAGCAGCTTAGGGACTAACTATGGCTACACCTTC	CASSLGTNYGYTF
.	TRBJ2-1	TRBV27	TRBD2	TGTGCCAGCAGACTAGCGGGAGGGCCTGGGGGTGAGCAGTTCTTC	CASRLAGGPGGEQFF
.	TRBJ1-3	TRBV25-1	.	TGTGCCAGCAGTGAATCCCGAGGAAACACCATATATTTT	CASSESRGNTIYF
.	TRBJ2-2	TRBV6-5	.	TGTGCCAGCCAACGGAACACCGGGGAGCTGTTTTTT	CASQRNTGELFF
.	TRBJ2-6	TRBV4-3	.	TGCGCCAGCAGCCAAGGGGGGGATGCTGGGGCCAACGTCCTGACTTTC	CASSQGGDAGANVLTF
.	TRBJ2-7	TRBV11-2	.	TGTGCCAGCAGTCACGTCGGCAGAACCTACGAGCAGTACTTC	CASSHVGRTYEQYF
.	TRBJ2-6	TRBV2	.	TGTGCCAGCAGTGATGCCCGCTCTGGGGCCAACGTCCTGACTTTC	CASSDARSGANVLTF
.	TRBJ2-7	TRBV4-1	.	TGCGCCAGCAGCCAAGCCGGCTCCTACGAGCAGTACTTC	CASSQAGSYEQYF
.	TRBJ2-5	TRBV19	TRBD1	TGTGCCAGTAGTATGGCCGGGACAGGGAGGGAGACCCAGTACTTC	CASSMAGTGRETQYF
.	TRBJ2-7	TRBV7-2	TRBD2	TGTGCCAGCAGCCCTCTAGCGGGAGTCGGGTTCTACGAGCAGTACTTC	CASSPLAGVGFYEQYF
.	TRBJ1-2	TRBV4-1	TRBD1	TGCGCCAGCAGCCGGGACAGCCTGTATGGCTACACCTTC	CASSRDSLYGYTF
.	TRBJ2-7	TRBV7-9	.	TGTGCCAGCAGCTCCCTTCCGGTATACGAGCAGTACTTC	CASSSLPVYEQYF
once	TRBJ2-7	TRBV4-1	.	TGCGCCAGCAGCCAAGATTGCATAGCTTGCAGGGGGGCCTACGAGCAGTACTTC	CASSQDCIACRGAYEQYF
.	TRBJ2-2	TRBV4-1	.	TGCGCCAGCAGCCAGGAACCTTCGGGGGGGGAGCTGTTTTTT	CASSQEPSGGELFF
.	TRBJ1-4	TRBV4-1	.	TGCGCCAGCAGCCCCGGATCCTTGGGGCGAGTTGCAACTAATGAAAAACTGTTTTTT	CASSPGSLGRVATNEKLFF
.	TRBJ2-7	TRBV4-1	.	TGCGCCAGCAGCCAAATGACAGGAGCCTACGAGCAGTACTTC	CASSQMTGAYEQYF
.	TRBJ1-1	TRBV27	TRBD1	TGTGCCAGCAGTTTTGGGGGAGGGGGCCTATCCGCTTTCTTT	CASSFGGGGLSAFF